Below, 19 T cell receptor beta chains from the same sample are listed, as sequenced in a study of OX40 agonist ivuxolimab in advanced cancers. Here immunoSEQ multiplex PCR was the method, and the copy in TCRdb shows in-frame clones only, minus some. The table records tens of thousands of clones, over 60% of them present only once. The source material was CD4+ or CD8+ T cells sorted from blood, sampled in a trial of the OX40 agonist ivuxolimab. These receptors all stem from an adult with an advanced solid tumor such as melanoma, head and neck, liver or kidney cancer.

The J gene is TRBJ1-2, the V gene TRBV5-4, with 7 bases matching TRBD1. V was clipped by 3 bases and J by 0 bases; unmatched bases: 11. The CDR3 is 17 residues long. Germline CDR1 and CDR2: SGHNT and YYREEE (reference sequence). CDR3 sequence (DNA): TGTGCCAGCAGCTCCCCCGGGACAGATTCACCTAACTATGGCTACACCTTC. This codes for CASSSPGTDSPNYGYTF.

This clone was seen only a few times. The V and J genes are TRBV30 and TRBJ2-5; TRBD1 aligns across 8 bases. With 3 bases clipped from V and 1 base from J, the junction kept 1 base outside the gene matches. Per germline, CDR1 GTSNPN and CDR2 SVGIG (reference sequence). CDR3 size: 13 residues. The CDR3 DNA reads TGTGCCTGGAGAGGGACAGGCCAAGAGACCCAGTACTTC. Encoded protein: CAWRGTGQETQYF.

V gene TRBV19 combines with J gene TRBJ2-7, with TRBD2 matching over 10 bases. CDR1 and CDR2 (germline): LNHDA, SQIVND (reference sequence). The CDR3 is made up of 15 amino acids. V shed 3 bases and J 3 bases; nucleotides not matched to a gene: 5. The CDR3, as DNA: TGTGCCAGTAGTATCCCTCGGACTAGCGGCTACGAGCAGTACTTC. Translating it yields CASSIPRTSGYEQYF.

The chain employs TRBV18 and TRBJ2-1; the match to TRBD1 covers 8 bases. This CDR3 has 14 residues. CDR1 is KGHSH, CDR2 LQKENI, per germline. Trimming took 0 bases from V and 8 from J; bases not matched to a gene: 3. DNA of the CDR3: TGTGCCAGCTCACCACCCCAGGGGGCCCATGAGCAGTTCTTC. Translated, it gives CASSPPQGAHEQFF.

This chain connects TRBV14 to TRBJ2-5, with TRBD1 as a possible D gene (5 bases). V lost 1 base and J lost 0, with 9 bases in between. This CDR3 contains 15 residues. In germline, CDR1 is SGHDN, CDR2 FVKESK. The CDR3 sequence: CASSQGRAYQETQYF. CDR3 sequence (DNA): TGTGCCAGCAGCCAAGGCAGGGCGTACCAAGAGACCCAGTACTTC.

The chain joins TRBV28 to TRBJ2-5; a possible D gene is TRBD1 (6 bases). Per germline, CDR1 MDHEN and CDR2 SYDVKM. Between the trimmed V and J ends, which lost 3 bases and 4 bases, there was a span of 15 bases. This CDR3 has 15 residues. DNA for the CDR3: TGTGCCAGCAGTTTGCCTACAGGGTTAAGAGAGACCCAGTACTTC. Protein product: CASSLPTGLRETQYF.

The table lists this clone with a few counts. Other DNA sequences within the sample encode an identical CDR3. The CDR3 spells CASSVIKGETQYF. The CDR3 bases are TGTGCCAGCAGTGTCATAAAGGGAGAGACCCAGTACTTC. The chain combines TRBV6-1 with TRBJ2-5; unclear D gene. The CDR3 is made up of 13 amino acids. The germline gives CDR1 MNHNS, CDR2 SASEGT. V dropped 4 bases and J dropped 4 bases, with 10 bases sitting between them.

The chain links TRBV7-2 to TRBJ2-1; 7 positions match TRBD1. Germline V gene data show CDR1 as SGHTA and CDR2 as FQGNSA. J was trimmed by 0 bases and V by 5 bases; bases with no gene match: 4. The CDR3 contains 15 residues. The CDR3 spells CASSLDRSSYNEQFF. The DNA for the CDR3 is TGTGCCAGCAGCCTGGACAGGAGCTCCTACAATGAGCAGTTCTTC.

This sequence joins TRBV5-4 and TRBJ2-5; 12 nucleotides align to TRBD2. V lost 2 bases, J lost 5 bases, and 7 bases stayed unmatched. The CDR3 loop spans 16 amino acids. Germline V gene data show CDR1 as SGHNT and CDR2 as YYREEE (reference sequence). CDR3 sequence: CASSLTGLAGWETQYF. The DNA for the CDR3 is TGTGCCAGCAGCTTAACCGGACTAGCGGGGTGGGAGACCCAGTACTTC.

This chain joins TRBV4-1 and TRBJ1-2, with 7 bases matching TRBD1. Germline V gives CDR1 MGHRA, CDR2 YSYEKL. The CDR3 covers 15 residues. The junction had 4 bases not matched to a gene; V was cut back by 1 base and J by 2 bases. The CDR3 coding sequence is TGCGCCAGCAGCCAAGCAGAGACAGGGAACTATGGCTACACCTTC. Protein: CASSQAETGNYGYTF.

A few counts support this clone. J is TRBJ2-1 and V is TRBV18; the match to TRBD2 covers 8 bases. The CDR3 loop spans 16 amino acids. The V and J ends lost 4 bases and 2 bases, in that order; junction bases with no gene match: 7. CDR1 KGHSH and CDR2 LQKENI come from the germline V gene. CDR3 amino acids: CASSRNRLAPYNEQFF. The CDR3 DNA reads as TGTGCCAGCTCACGGAACAGACTAGCGCCCTACAATGAGCAGTTCTTC.

The V and J genes are TRBV6-1 and TRBJ1-6; D remains unclear. CDR3 length: 14 residues. V was cut by 3 bases and J by 10 bases, with 13 bases left in between. Germline-derived CDR1 and CDR2 are MNHNS and SASEGT. The CDR3 protein is CASSERGLDSPLHF. The CDR3 bases are TGTGCCAGCAGTGAGCGAGGCCTTGACTCACCCCTCCACTTT.

The rearrangement joins TRBV5-1 to TRBJ2-7; D tentatively reads TRBD1 or TRBD2 (6 bases each). V was shortened by 0 bases and J by 6 bases, with 16 bases between the two germline ends. The V gene's germline CDR1 is SGHRS and CDR2 YFSETQ. The CDR3 contains 15 residues. In DNA form, the CDR3 reads TGCGCCAGCAGCTTGGAGGGGGGCCAGGTTTTCGAGCAGTACTTC. It yields the protein CASSLEGGQVFEQYF.

The chain is built from TRBV5-6 and TRBJ2-7, with D possibly matching TRBD1 (6 bases). Trimming left V 3 bases short and J 4 bases short, with 11 bases between. The CDR3 loop spans 13 amino acids. Germline V gene data show CDR1 as SGHDT and CDR2 as YYEEEE. The CDR3 DNA sequence: TGTGCCAGCAGCTCCCAAGGGGGATACGAGCAGTACTTC. Protein: CASSSQGGYEQYF.

The J gene is TRBJ1-1, the V gene TRBV7-9, with a tentative D call TRBD1 (5 bases). Germline CDR1 SEHNR, CDR2 FQNEAQ (reference sequence). CDR3 length: 16 residues. The V end was cut by 1 base, the J end by 1 base, with 13 bases between. In nucleotides, the CDR3 is TGTGCCAGCAGCTTAGGCCCGGGACGGTGGAACACTGAAGCTTTCTTT. The encoded protein is CASSLGPGRWNTEAFF.

The rearrangement uses TRBV2 and TRBJ2-3, with unresolved D. The ends were cut back, 6 bases at V and 0 bases at J, with 13 bases in the middle. CDR3 length: 15 residues. CDR1 is SNHLY, CDR2 FYNNEI, per germline. The CDR3 DNA reads TGTGCCAGCAGCGCAGGACCCCATAGCACAGATACGCAGTATTTT. This encodes CASSAGPHSTDTQYF. Together with reference TRBV2 and TRBJ2-3, the CDR3 gives the full variable domain: EPEVTQTPSHQVTQMGQEVILRCVPISNHLYFYWYRQILGQKVEFLVSFYNNEISEKSEIFDDQFSVERPDGSNFTLKIRSTKLEDSAMYFCASSAGPHSTDTQYFGPGTRLTVL.

J is TRBJ2-3 and V is TRBV7-2; 7 positions agree with TRBD2. The CDR3 is 16 residues long. The trim removed 1 base at V and 0 bases at J, leaving 4 bases unmatched. CDR1 SGHTA and CDR2 FQGNSA come from the germline V gene. The CDR3 here is CASSLVAGVSTDTQYF. Written as DNA, the CDR3 is TGTGCCAGCAGCTTAGTGGCGGGGGTTAGCACAGATACGCAGTATTTT.

J is TRBJ2-5 and V is TRBV14; D possibly matches TRBD1 or TRBD2 (5 bases each). CDR3 length equals 19 residues. Germline V gene sequence: CDR1 SGHDN, CDR2 FVKESK. Trimming pared 5 bases from V and 2 bases from J, leaving 27 bases between. CDR3 in amino acids: CASSDYGGRGPGGQETQYF. DNA for the CDR3: TGTGCCAGCAGCGATTATGGGGGACGGGGCCCCGGTGGGCAAGAGACCCAGTACTTC.

This clone occurred a few times. The chain joins TRBV9 to TRBJ1-6; 7 nucleotides agree with TRBD1. Germline CDR1 reads SGDLS; CDR2 reads YYNGEE. This CDR3 spans 16 amino acids. J gave up 6 bases and V 3 bases, and 9 bases lay outside the gene matches. The CDR3 here is CASSANTGTANSPLHF. For the CDR3, the DNA is TGTGCCAGCAGCGCCAATACAGGGACAGCTAATTCACCCCTCCACTTT.